This T cell receptor beta chain was sequenced in a study of T cell responses to AZD1222 COVID-19 vaccine. Study results and limitations: Epitopes outside B.1.351 and B.1.1.7 mutated regions reportedly drew nearly half of spike TCRs. The sample set comprised mostly white British donors with more females, and clonal diversity was possibly underestimated. With two AZD1222 doses given, Spike-specific TCR breadth and depth both rose. Repertoire sampling occurred only after the peak T cell response.

As to this clone: Its target is unknown. Distinct nucleotide sequences in the sample also encode this CDR3.

Measured with immunoSEQ multiplex PCR; TCRdb has only the in-frame clones, and not every one. This table has some 170,000 clones, roughly 91% appearing once. V gave up 2 bases and J gave up 5 bases, with 9 bases separating them. Germline CDR1 SGHAT, CDR2 FQDESV (reference sequence). The CDR3 length is 13 residues. This sequence joins TRBV11-1 and TRBJ1-1, with unresolved D. The TCR sequence derives from an adult in good health. Sample: peripheral blood, taken on day 0 of AZD1222 vaccination. This chain's CDR3 is CASSLRGGTEAFF. CDR3 DNA: TGTGCCAGCAGCTTACGAGGAGGTACTGAAGCTTTCTTT.